These 19 T cell receptor beta chains originate from one sample sequenced in a study of patients and donors after allogeneic stem cell transplantation. One entry per CDR3 protein results from TCRdb running MiXCR on the RT-PCR reads. The sample consists of hundreds of thousands of distinct CDR3 sequences, less than 15% of them appearing once. Sequenced: blood, either unsorted or a sorted T cell fraction (not recorded which). Every receptor here comes from a human donor who was either an allogeneic HSCT recipient or a stem cell or donor lymphocyte infusion donor (not recorded which). It is not recorded whose cells these are; they may come from a transplant donor.

The J gene is TRBJ1-5, the V gene TRBV30, with D possibly matching TRBD1 (6 bases). V lost 1 base to trimming and J lost 6 bases, with 10 bases between them. Looked up from germline, CDR1 is GTSNPN and CDR2 is SVGIG (reference sequence). This CDR3 spans 13 amino acids. The CDR3 DNA sequence: TGTGCCTGGAGTGACAGGGTGGGTCAGCCCCAGCATTTT. Amino acid sequence: CAWSDRVGQPQHF.

The rearrangement links TRBV7-9 to TRBJ2-4; weak D call: TRBD1 (6 bases). The CDR3 sequence is 15 residues long. From germline, CDR1 is SEHNR and CDR2 FQNEAQ (reference sequence). Trimming stripped 5 bases from V and 2 bases from J, with 13 bases between. CDR3 DNA sequence: TGTGCCAGCAGCCCTTGGGGGCCAACCAAAAACATTCAGTACTTC. Its protein product is CASSPWGPTKNIQYF.

This clonotype was seen more than once but under ten times. The chain carries TRBV13 and TRBJ1-5; tentative D call: TRBD1 (6 bases). V was cut by 5 bases and J by 10 bases, with 15 bases left in between. The CDR3 loop spans 13 amino acids. Per germline, CDR1 PRHDT and CDR2 FYEKMQ (reference sequence). This chain's CDR3 is CASSLKEDSPQHF. DNA for the CDR3: TGTGCCAGCAGCCTCAAGGAGGACAGTCCCCAGCATTTT.

This clonotype was detected ten times or more. The chain couples TRBV12-3 or TRBV12-4 to TRBJ1-1, with a weak D call TRBD1 (5 bases). V was trimmed by 5 bases and J by 4 bases, leaving 14 bases between them. This CDR3 region has 14 residues. The CDR3 DNA reads as TGTGCCAGCAGTCTGTCGGGACTATCCACTGAAGCTTTCTTT. This sequence encodes CASSLSGLSTEAFF.

This clonotype was detected many times. The gene calls are TRBV5-1 and TRBJ1-2; D unresolved. Deletions cut 0 bases from V and 3 bases from J, with 9 bases between. The CDR3 loop spans 14 amino acids. Germline V CDR1 and CDR2: SGHRS, YFSETQ. CDR3: CASSLELGDYGYTF. The CDR3 region has the DNA TGCGCCAGCAGCTTGGAACTGGGCGACTATGGCTACACCTTC.

This clonotype was seen many times. CDR3 coding DNA: TGCGCCAGCAGCCCAGGGGGTACAGGGATAATCTATGGCTACACCTTC. It yields the protein CASSPGGTGIIYGYTF. The gene calls are TRBV4-3 and TRBJ1-2; 7 bases are shared with TRBD1. Germline CDR1 LGHNA, CDR2 YSLEER. Losses at the gene ends were 4 bases for V and 4 bases for J; bases not matched to a gene: 12. The CDR3 length is 16 residues.

This clonotype came up many times. J is TRBJ2-2 and V is TRBV5-1, with D perhaps matching TRBD1 or TRBD2 (5 bases each). Germline lookup yields CDR1 SGHRS and CDR2 YFSETQ. CDR3 length: 14 amino acids. Between the trimmed V and J ends, which lost 4 bases and 4 bases, there was a span of 11 bases. The CDR3 reads CASSVGRATGELFF. Written as DNA, the CDR3 is TGCGCCAGCAGCGTGGGACGGGCCACCGGGGAGCTGTTTTTT.

This clonotype was seen at least ten times. This rearrangement joins TRBV3-1 to TRBJ2-2, with 11 bases matching TRBD2. The V gene end was trimmed by 2 bases and the J gene end by 8 bases; junction bases not matched to a gene: 4. The CDR3 loop spans 15 amino acids. Germline-derived CDR1 and CDR2 are LGHDT and YNNKEL (reference sequence). This CDR3 is CASSQPTSGAGELFF. Written as DNA, the CDR3 is TGTGCCAGCAGCCAACCGACTAGCGGGGCGGGGGAGCTGTTTTTT.

The chain has TRBV25-1 and TRBJ2-3; D is undetermined. The V gene's germline CDR1 is MGHDK and CDR2 SYGVNS. The ends were cut back, 6 bases at V and 6 bases at J, with 10 bases in the middle. The CDR3 spans 12 residues. The DNA of the CDR3 is TGTGCCAGCAGCCCCACCCTGGATACGCAGTATTTT. It specifies CASSPTLDTQYF.

The rearrangement joins TRBV7-8 to TRBJ2-3; D call uncertain. CDR1 and CDR2 (germline): SGHVS, FQNEAQ. CDR3 size: 14 residues. Deletions cut 0 bases from V and 2 bases from J, with 6 bases between. CDR3 loop: CASSLAEATDTQYF. DNA for the CDR3: TGTGCCAGCAGCTTAGCGGAAGCCACAGATACGCAGTATTTT. Variable domain in full (rest from reference TRBV7-8 and TRBJ2-3): GAGVSQSPRYKVAKRGQDVALRCDPISGHVSLFWYQQALGQGPEFLTYFQNEAQLDKSGLPSDRFFAERPEGSVSTLKIQRTQQEDSAVYLCASSLAEATDTQYFGPGTRLTVL.

The chain couples TRBV3-1 to TRBJ1-5; D call uncertain. Trimming took off 4 bases at V and 6 bases at J, with 13 bases between the two ends. The CDR3 contains 14 residues. Germline V lookup: CDR1 LGHDT, CDR2 YNNKEL (reference sequence). CDR3 in DNA: TGTGCCAGCAGCCCTCGAGACAATCGTCAGCCCCAGCATTTT. Protein: CASSPRDNRQPQHF.

This clonotype showed up many times. The rearrangement uses TRBV7-2 and TRBJ2-3, with D tentatively TRBD1 (5 bases). This CDR3 is 14 amino acids long. The V gene lost 1 base and the J gene lost 1 base, with 6 bases spanning the gap. Germline V gene sequence: CDR1 SGHTA, CDR2 FQGNSA. The CDR3 bases are TGTGCCAGCAGCTTAGAACAGGGCACAGATACGCAGTATTTT. Its translation: CASSLEQGTDTQYF.

J is TRBJ2-5 and V is TRBV2, with 8 nucleotides matching TRBD2. Germline CDR1 SNHLY, CDR2 FYNNEI. There are 16 residues in the CDR3. The trim removed 4 bases at V and 0 bases at J, leaving 7 bases unmatched. The CDR3 loop is CASSGMAGGNQETQYF. The CDR3, as DNA: TGTGCCAGCAGTGGAATGGCGGGGGGTAACCAAGAGACCCAGTACTTC. Full variable domain (remainder filled in from reference TRBV2 and TRBJ2-5): EPEVTQTPSHQVTQMGQEVILRCVPISNHLYFYWYRQILGQKVEFLVSFYNNEISEKSEIFDDQFSVERPDGSNFTLKIRSTKLEDSAMYFCASSGMAGGNQETQYFGPGTRLLVL.

The chain couples TRBV11-3 to TRBJ2-7; 7 bases agree with TRBD2. V lost 6 bases and J lost 5; bases outside the gene matches: 4. CDR1 SGHNT and CDR2 YENEEA come from the germline V gene. CDR3 length: 12 residues. CDR3 amino acids: CASRAGAHEQYF. As DNA, the CDR3 is TGTGCCAGCAGGGCGGGAGCGCACGAGCAGTACTTC.

The rearrangement joins TRBV12-3 or TRBV12-4 to TRBJ1-2; possibly TRBD1 for D (5 bases). The V and J ends lost 3 bases and 5 bases respectively, with 13 bases between them. This CDR3 is 14 amino acids long. DNA for the CDR3: TGTGCCAGCAGTTTCGCGCCGTGGGGGTATGGCTACACCTTC. Translation gives CASSFAPWGYGYTF.

This clonotype appeared many times. The rearrangement uses TRBV12-3 or TRBV12-4 and TRBJ1-5; D remains ambiguous. CDR3 length: 13 amino acids. Trimming removed 1 base from V and 4 bases from J, with 5 bases in between. DNA of the CDR3: TGTGCCAGCAGTTTAGGACATAATCAGCCCCAGCATTTT. It translates to CASSLGHNQPQHF.

This clonotype was seen at least ten times. This sequence joins TRBV18 and TRBJ2-3; possible D gene TRBD2, 6 bases. The V and J ends lost 3 bases and 5 bases respectively, with 12 bases between them. Germline CDR1 and CDR2: KGHSH and LQKENI. This CDR3 comprises 14 residues. CDR3 nucleotide sequence: TGTGCCAGCTCACCGGGACTGCTCGGAGATACGCAGTATTTT. Encoded protein: CASSPGLLGDTQYF.

This clonotype was seen more than once but under ten times. This chain connects TRBV9 to TRBJ1-6, with 10 nucleotides matching TRBD1. V dropped 1 base and J dropped 9; count of bases not matched to a gene: 4. Germline assignment: CDR1 SGDLS and CDR2 YYNGEE. The CDR3 totals 15 residues. CDR3 residues: CASSVWDRGGSPLHF. The CDR3 DNA sequence: TGTGCCAGCAGCGTATGGGACAGGGGAGGTTCACCCCTCCACTTT.

The gene calls are TRBV2 and TRBJ2-5; D is tentatively TRBD1 or TRBD2 (6 bases each). Germline CDR1 reads SNHLY; CDR2 reads FYNNEI. V was cut by 4 bases and J by 5 bases, with 14 bases left in between. This CDR3 has 14 residues. The chain's CDR3 is CASSVPGAGETQYF. The CDR3 nucleotides are TGTGCCAGCAGTGTTCCGGGGGCGGGGGAGACCCAGTACTTC.